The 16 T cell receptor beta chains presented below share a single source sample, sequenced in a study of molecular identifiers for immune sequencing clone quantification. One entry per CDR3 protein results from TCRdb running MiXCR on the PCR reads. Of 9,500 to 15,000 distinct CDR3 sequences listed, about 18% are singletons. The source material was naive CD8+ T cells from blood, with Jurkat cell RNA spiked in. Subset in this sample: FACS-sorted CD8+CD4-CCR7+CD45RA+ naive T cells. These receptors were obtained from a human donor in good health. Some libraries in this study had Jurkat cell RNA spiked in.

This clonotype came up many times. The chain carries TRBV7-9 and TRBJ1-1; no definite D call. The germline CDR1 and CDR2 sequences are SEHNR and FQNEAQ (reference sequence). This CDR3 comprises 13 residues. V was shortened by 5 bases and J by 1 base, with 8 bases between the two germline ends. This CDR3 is CASSPQTNTEAFF. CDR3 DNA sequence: TGTGCCAGCAGCCCACAGACGAACACTGAAGCTTTCTTT.

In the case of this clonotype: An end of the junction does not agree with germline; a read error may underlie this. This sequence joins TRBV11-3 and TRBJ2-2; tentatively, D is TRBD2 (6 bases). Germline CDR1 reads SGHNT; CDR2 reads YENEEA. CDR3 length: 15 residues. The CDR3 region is CASSYPGVNTGVLFF. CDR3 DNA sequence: TGTGCCAGCAGCTACCCGGGAGTTAACACCGGGGTGCTGTTTTTT.

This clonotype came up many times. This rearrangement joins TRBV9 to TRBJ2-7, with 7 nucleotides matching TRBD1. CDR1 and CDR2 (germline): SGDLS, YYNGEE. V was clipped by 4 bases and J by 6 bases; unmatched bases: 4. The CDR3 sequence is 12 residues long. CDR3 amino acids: CASSTSGGEQYF. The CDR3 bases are TGTGCCAGCAGCACGTCAGGGGGCGAGCAGTACTTC.

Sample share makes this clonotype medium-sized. As DNA, the CDR3 is TGTGCCAGCAGCTTAGTGGGGACAGGGAAGGGCACTGAAGCTTTCTTT. Translated: CASSLVGTGKGTEAFF. V is TRBV7-9 and J is TRBJ1-1, with 9 bases fitting TRBD1. The CDR3 is 16 amino acids. J gave up 4 bases and V 1 base, and 7 bases lay outside the gene matches. CDR1 is SEHNR, CDR2 FQNEAQ, per germline (reference sequence). Supplemented by reference TRBV7-9 and TRBJ1-1, the full variable domain reads DTGVSQNPRHKITKRGQNVTFRCDPISEHNRLYWYRQTLGQGPEFLTYFQNEAQLEKSRLLSDRFSAERPKGSFSTLEIQRTEQGDSAMYLCASSLVGTGKGTEAFFGQGTRLTVV.

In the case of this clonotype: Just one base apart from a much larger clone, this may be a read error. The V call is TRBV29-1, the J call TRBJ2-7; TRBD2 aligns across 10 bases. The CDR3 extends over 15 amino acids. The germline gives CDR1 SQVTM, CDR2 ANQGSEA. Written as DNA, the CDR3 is TGCAGCGTTGAACGGGAGCTAGCGGGAGTTTACGGGCAGTACTTC. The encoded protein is CSVERELAGVYGQYF.

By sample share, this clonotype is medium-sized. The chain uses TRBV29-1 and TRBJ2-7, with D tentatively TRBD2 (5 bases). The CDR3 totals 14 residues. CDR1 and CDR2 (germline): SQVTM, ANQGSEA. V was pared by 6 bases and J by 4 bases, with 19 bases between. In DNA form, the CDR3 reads TGCAGCGTCGGAGAGACGGGATTCGTTTACGAGCAGTACTTC. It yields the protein CSVGETGFVYEQYF.

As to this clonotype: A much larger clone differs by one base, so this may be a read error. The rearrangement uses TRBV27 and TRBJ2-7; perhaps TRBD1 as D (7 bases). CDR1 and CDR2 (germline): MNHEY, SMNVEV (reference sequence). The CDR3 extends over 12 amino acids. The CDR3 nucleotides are TGTGTCAGCAGTTTATCAGGGGGGCCCCAGTACTTC. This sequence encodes CVSSLSGGPQYF.

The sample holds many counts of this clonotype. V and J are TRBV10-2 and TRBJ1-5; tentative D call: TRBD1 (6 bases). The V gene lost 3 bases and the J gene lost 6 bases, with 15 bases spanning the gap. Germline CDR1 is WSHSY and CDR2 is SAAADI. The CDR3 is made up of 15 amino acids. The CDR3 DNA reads TGCGCCAGCAGTGAAAACAGGGTCGTGGGTCAGCCCCAGCATTTT. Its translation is CASSENRVVGQPQHF.

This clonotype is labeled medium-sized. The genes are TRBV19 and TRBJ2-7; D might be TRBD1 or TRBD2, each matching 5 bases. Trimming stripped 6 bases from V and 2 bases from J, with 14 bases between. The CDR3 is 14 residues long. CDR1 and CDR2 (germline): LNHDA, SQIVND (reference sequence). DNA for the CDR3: TGTGCCAGTAGCCCCGGGACGTACGCCTACGAGCAGTACTTC. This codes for CASSPGTYAYEQYF. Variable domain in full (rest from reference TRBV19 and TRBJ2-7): DGGITQSPKYLFRKEGQNVTLSCEQNLNHDAMYWYRQDPGQGLRLIYYSQIVNDFQKGDIAEGYSVSREKKESFPLTVTSAQKNPTAFYLCASSPGTYAYEQYFGPGTRLTVT.

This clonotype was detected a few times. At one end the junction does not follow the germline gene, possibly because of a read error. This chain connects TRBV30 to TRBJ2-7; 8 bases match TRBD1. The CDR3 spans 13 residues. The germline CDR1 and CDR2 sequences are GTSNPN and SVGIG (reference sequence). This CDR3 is CAWSVGTGYGQYF. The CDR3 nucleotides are TGTGCCTGGAGTGTAGGGACAGGCTACGGGCAGTACTTC.

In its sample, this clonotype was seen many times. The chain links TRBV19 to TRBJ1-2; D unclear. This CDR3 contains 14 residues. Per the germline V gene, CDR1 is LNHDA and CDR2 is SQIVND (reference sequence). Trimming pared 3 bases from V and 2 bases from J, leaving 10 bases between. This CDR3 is CASSILGPNYGYTF. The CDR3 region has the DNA TGTGCCAGTAGTATCTTAGGACCCAACTATGGCTACACCTTC.

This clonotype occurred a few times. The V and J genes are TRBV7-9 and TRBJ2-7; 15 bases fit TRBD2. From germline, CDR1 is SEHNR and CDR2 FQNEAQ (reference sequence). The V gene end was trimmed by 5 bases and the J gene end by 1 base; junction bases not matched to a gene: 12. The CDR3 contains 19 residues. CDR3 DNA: TGTGCCAGCAGCGCCGGACTAGCGGGAGGGCCGCCTGGGTCCTACGAGCAGTACTTC. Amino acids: CASSAGLAGGPPGSYEQYF.

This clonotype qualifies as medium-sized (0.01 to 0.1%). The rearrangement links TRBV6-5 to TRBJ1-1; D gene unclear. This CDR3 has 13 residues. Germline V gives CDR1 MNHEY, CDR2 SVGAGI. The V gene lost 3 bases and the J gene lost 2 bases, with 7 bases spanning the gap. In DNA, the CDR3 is TGTGCCAGCAGTTATCATACAAACACTGAAGCTTTCTTT. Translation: CASSYHTNTEAFF.

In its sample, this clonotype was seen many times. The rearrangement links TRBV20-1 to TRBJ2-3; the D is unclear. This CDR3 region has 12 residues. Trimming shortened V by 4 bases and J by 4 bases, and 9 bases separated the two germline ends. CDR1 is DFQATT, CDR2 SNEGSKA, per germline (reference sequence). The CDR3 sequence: CSANAVADTQYF. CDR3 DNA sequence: TGCAGTGCTAACGCAGTCGCAGATACGCAGTATTTT.

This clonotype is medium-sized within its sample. CDR3 coding DNA: TGCAGTGCTAGAGATCATCTCGGGGAAAGGTACAATGAGCAGTTCTTC. Its protein is CSARDHLGERYNEQFF. This chain uses TRBV20-1 with TRBJ2-1, with a possible D match to TRBD2 (5 bases). Germline V lookup: CDR1 DFQATT, CDR2 SNEGSKA (reference sequence). This CDR3 comprises 16 residues. Between the trimmed V and J ends, which lost 0 bases and 4 bases, there was a span of 16 bases.

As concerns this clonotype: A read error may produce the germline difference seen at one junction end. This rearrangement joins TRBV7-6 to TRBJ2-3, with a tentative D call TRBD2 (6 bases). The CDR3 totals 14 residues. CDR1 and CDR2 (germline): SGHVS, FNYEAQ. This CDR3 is CASRLSGGTDTQYF. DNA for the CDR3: TGTGCCAGCAGACTTAGCGGTGGCACAGATACGCAGTATTTC.